This TCR beta chain was identified during a study of T cells in Graves' hyperthyroidism and ophthalmopathy. Study findings and constraints: From stable hyperthyroidism, ophthalmopathy was set apart by a 13 V-J model. Blood also contained most expanded thyroid clonotypes above 0.001.

The CDR3 is 15 residues long. Germline V gene lookup returns CDR1 MDHEN and CDR2 SYDVKM. V trimming: 5 bases; J trimming: 8 bases; junction bases outside the gene matches: 11. With regard to this clonotype: What it recognizes is unknown.

RNA transcripts gave rise to amplified TCR beta CDR3 regions. The HTBI primer set drove a first-round RT-PCR of the TCR CDR3. A single record per CDR3 protein comes from TCRdb applying MiXCR to the multiplex PCR reads. The data contain almost 350,000 distinct CDR3 sequences, 15% to 20% of them singletons. Sequenced material: blood. This chain joins TRBV28 and TRBJ1-2; TRBD1 matches 10 bases. This clonotype originated in a woman aged 40-49 years with Graves' ophthalmopathy. The CDR3: CASSVSTGGWSGYTF. DNA of the CDR3: TGTGCCAGCAGTGTTTCGACAGGGGGCTGGTCGGGCTACACCTTC.